These 18 T cell receptor beta chains were sequenced from one sample in a study of blood T cell repertoires in COVID-19. Assay used: immunoSEQ multiplex PCR; TCRdb lists only in-frame clones, some missing. This sample has some 390,000 clones, with around nine tenths found just once. The sequenced material came from peripheral blood. Receptors were obtained from a human donor in a cohort sampled during active COVID-19.

The chain carries TRBV6-5 and TRBJ1-2; TRBD1 aligns across 7 bases. Trimming removed 0 bases from V and 3 bases from J; junction bases left unmatched: 7. The CDR3 has 16 residues. In germline, CDR1 is MNHEY, CDR2 SVGAGI. CDR3 in amino acids: CASSYSAGTAYYGYTF. CDR3 sequence (DNA): TGTGCCAGCAGTTACTCCGCCGGGACAGCCTACTATGGCTACACCTTC.

The chain has TRBV19 and TRBJ1-2; tentative D call: TRBD1 (6 bases). CDR3 size: 13 residues. V was pared by 6 bases and J by 8 bases, with 16 bases between. Germline CDR1 and CDR2: LNHDA and SQIVND (reference sequence). CDR3 residues: CASSEQGLGGYTF. The CDR3 nucleotides are TGTGCCAGTAGCGAACAGGGTCTGGGCGGCTACACCTTC.

The chain recombines TRBV2 with TRBJ2-7; 13 bases agree with TRBD2. The ends lost 4 bases at V and 3 bases at J; junction bases unmatched: 3. CDR1 SNHLY and CDR2 FYNNEI come from the germline V gene. This CDR3 is built from 15 residues. The CDR3 reads CASSARTSGSYEQYF. DNA for the CDR3: TGTGCCAGCAGTGCCAGGACTAGCGGGAGCTACGAGCAGTACTTC.

The rearrangement joins TRBV30 to TRBJ1-2; TRBD1 aligns across 9 bases. The V segment lost 0 bases and the J segment 8 bases; nucleotides outside the gene matches: 10. There are 15 residues in the CDR3. Per the germline V gene, CDR1 is GTSNPN and CDR2 is SVGIG (reference sequence). CDR3 in DNA: TGTGCCTGGAGTGTCTCCCCGGGGACAGGGAAAGGCTACACCTTC. It encodes CAWSVSPGTGKGYTF.

The rearrangement uses TRBV3-1 (or the pseudogene TRBV3-2) and TRBJ2-5; perhaps TRBD2 as D (5 bases). The CDR3 contains 14 residues. Germline CDR1 reads LGHDT; CDR2 reads YNNKEL (reference sequence). The germline V and J ends were trimmed by 1 base and 7 bases, with 13 bases remaining between them. CDR3 bases: TGTGCCAGCAGCCAAGGGACTCTCTCGGGGACCCAGTACTTC. Its translation is CASSQGTLSGTQYF.

The rearrangement joins TRBV19 to TRBJ2-6; TRBD1 matches at 9 bases. Trimming at V came to 3 bases and at J to 0 bases, leaving 9 bases not matched to a gene. The CDR3 has 19 amino acids. CDR1 is LNHDA, CDR2 SQIVND, per germline (reference sequence). The CDR3 spells CASSMLRQGGDSGANVLTF. The CDR3 nucleotides are TGTGCCAGTAGTATGCTGCGACAGGGGGGGGACTCTGGGGCCAACGTCCTGACTTTC. Full variable domain (missing parts from reference TRBV19 and TRBJ2-6): DGGITQSPKYLFRKEGQNVTLSCEQNLNHDAMYWYRQDPGQGLRLIYYSQIVNDFQKGDIAEGYSVSREKKESFPLTVTSAQKNPTAFYLCASSMLRQGGDSGANVLTFGAGSRLTVL.

The V gene is TRBV6-5, the J gene TRBJ1-1; D perhaps matches TRBD1 (6 bases). Germline values: CDR1 MNHEY, CDR2 SVGAGI. V dropped 0 bases and J dropped 4 bases, with 12 bases sitting between them. The CDR3 has 15 amino acids. CDR3 region: CASSYSLRGGTEAFF. The CDR3 DNA sequence: TGTGCCAGCAGTTACTCCCTCAGGGGTGGCACTGAAGCTTTCTTT.

The chain joins TRBV28 to TRBJ2-2, with 10 bases identical to TRBD2. Looked up from germline, CDR1 is MDHEN and CDR2 is SYDVKM. The CDR3 has 16 residues. After removal of 4 bases from V and 7 bases from J, the junction contained 9 bases not matched to a gene. The CDR3 protein is CASSSPLAGVGGELFF. CDR3 nucleotide sequence: TGTGCCAGCAGTTCACCTCTAGCGGGAGTGGGCGGGGAGCTGTTTTTT.

The chain links TRBV7-2 to TRBJ2-3, with TRBD2 matching 11 bases. The CDR3 is 14 residues long. CDR1 and CDR2 (germline): SGHTA, FQGNSA. V lost 5 bases and J lost 5; bases outside the gene matches: 3. For the CDR3, the DNA is TGTGCCAGCAGCCGGGGACTAGCGGTAGATACGCAGTATTTT. It translates to CASSRGLAVDTQYF.

The rearrangement uses TRBV5-1 and TRBJ1-2, with TRBD1 matching over 7 bases. Unmatched junction bases numbered 5, after V lost 4 bases and J lost 2 bases. The CDR3 contains 14 residues. The germline V gene encodes CDR1 SGHRS and CDR2 YFSETQ. CDR3 sequence (DNA): TGCGCCAGCAGCCCGGACAGGATGAACTATGGCTACACCTTC. It translates to CASSPDRMNYGYTF.

The V gene is TRBV5-1, the J gene TRBJ2-6; no clear D. Trimming cost V 0 bases and J 0 bases, with 4 bases left between them. Germline loops: CDR1 SGHRS, CDR2 YFSETQ. The CDR3 runs 15 residues. The CDR3 reads CASSLDNSGANVLTF. As DNA, the CDR3 is TGCGCCAGCAGCTTGGACAACTCTGGGGCCAACGTCCTGACTTTC.

The rearrangement joins TRBV2 to TRBJ2-2; TRBD2 aligns across 8 bases. The CDR3 spans 14 residues. The J segment lost 2 bases and the V segment lost 5 bases, leaving 1 base of the junction unmatched. Looked up from germline, CDR1 is SNHLY and CDR2 is FYNNEI. CDR3 loop: CASSSGGNTGELFF. The CDR3 nucleotides read TGTGCCAGCAGTAGCGGGGGTAACACCGGGGAGCTGTTTTTT.

V gene TRBV5-1 combines with J gene TRBJ2-3; TRBD1 agrees at 9 bases. From germline, CDR1 is SGHRS and CDR2 YFSETQ. The CDR3 spans 17 residues. V gave up 3 bases and J gave up 10 bases; unmatched junction bases: 18. CDR3 region: CASSSWYVGDRVTSQYF. The CDR3, as DNA: TGCGCCAGCAGCTCTTGGTACGTGGGGGACAGGGTCACGTCGCAGTATTTT.

The genes are TRBV5-1 and TRBJ2-1, with 9 bases identical to TRBD2. Trimming cost V 0 bases and J 8 bases; bases outside gene matches: 9. The CDR3 contains 16 residues. Germline V gene lookup returns CDR1 SGHRS and CDR2 YFSETQ. In DNA form, the CDR3 reads TGCGCCAGCAGCTTGGAGGTTAGCGGGAGCGGCGATGAGCAGTTCTTC. Translating it yields CASSLEVSGSGDEQFF.

This chain uses TRBV15 with TRBJ1-6; 11 bases agree with TRBD1. Germline-derived CDR1 and CDR2 are LNHNV and YYDKDF (reference sequence). The CDR3 covers 16 residues. Trimming cost V 2 bases and J 8 bases; bases outside gene matches: 5. This chain's CDR3 is CATSRLKGQGDSPLHF. The CDR3 nucleotides are TGTGCCACCAGCAGACTCAAGGGACAGGGGGATTCACCCCTCCACTTT.

A single count supports this clone. V and J are TRBV30 and TRBJ2-7; perhaps TRBD2 as D (5 bases). From germline, CDR1 is GTSNPN and CDR2 SVGIG (reference sequence). The V end was cut by 4 bases, the J end by 3 bases, with 13 bases between. This CDR3 comprises 13 residues. The CDR3 loop is CAWKTGEFYEQYF. The DNA of the CDR3 is TGTGCCTGGAAGACCGGGGAGTTCTACGAGCAGTACTTC. Based on the CDR3 plus reference TRBV30 and TRBJ2-7, the full variable domain is SQTIHQWPATLVQPVGSPLSLECTVEGTSNPNLYWYRQAAGRGLQLLFYSVGIGQISSEVPQNLSASRPQDRQFILSSKKLLLSDSGFYLCAWKTGEFYEQYFGPGTRLTVT.

This clone has more than one count but fewer than ten. The chain has TRBV5-1 and TRBJ2-5, with 12 bases fitting TRBD2. CDR1 is SGHRS and CDR2 is YFSETQ in the germline V gene. The CDR3 extends over 16 amino acids. Unmatched junction bases numbered 9, after V lost 4 bases and J lost 5 bases. CDR3 amino acids: CASSPMTSGRGETQYF. DNA of the CDR3: TGCGCCAGCAGCCCAATGACTAGCGGGAGAGGGGAGACCCAGTACTTC.

The chain has TRBV10-3 and TRBJ1-2; 9 bases align to TRBD1. The CDR3 length is 14 residues. V was clipped by 3 bases and J by 7 bases; unmatched bases: 6. Per the germline V gene, CDR1 is ENHRY and CDR2 is SYGVKD. This CDR3 is CAISDRTGGFGYTF. CDR3 nucleotides: TGTGCCATCAGTGATCGAACAGGGGGCTTTGGCTACACCTTC.